This T cell receptor beta chain is drawn from a study of CXCR3-negative and CXCR3-positive naive CD8 T cells. Study conclusions and caveats: Diversity proved comparably high across both naive subsets and much lower in memory CD8+ cells. Cryopreserved cells partially lost CXCR3 expression, and fresh PBMCs were used in most assays. Between one naive subset and the other, surface CD5 was comparable, and TCR strength was inferred from TRB CDR3 properties.

In germline, CDR1 is SEHNR, CDR2 FQNEAQ (reference sequence). The CDR3 loop spans 12 amino acids. The authors prepared UMI-labeled TRB cDNA libraries by 5' RACE. TCRdb re-called the 5' RACE reads and gives one entry per CDR3 protein, without DNA. Its table lists more than 45,000 distinct CDR3 sequences. CD45RO-CCR7+CD27+CD95- cells counted as naive CD8+ T cells. As for this clonotype: What it binds is not known.

The TCR sequence derives from a human donor in good health. Some clones in this sample may be carry-over from other donors' samples. The chain employs TRBV7-9 and TRBJ2-7. The sequencing input was naive CXCR3- CD8+ T cells from blood. Indicated subset: CD45RO-CCR7+CD27+CD95- naive CD8+ T cells lacking CXCR3 (TNR3-). The CDR3 reads CASSLGISEQYF.